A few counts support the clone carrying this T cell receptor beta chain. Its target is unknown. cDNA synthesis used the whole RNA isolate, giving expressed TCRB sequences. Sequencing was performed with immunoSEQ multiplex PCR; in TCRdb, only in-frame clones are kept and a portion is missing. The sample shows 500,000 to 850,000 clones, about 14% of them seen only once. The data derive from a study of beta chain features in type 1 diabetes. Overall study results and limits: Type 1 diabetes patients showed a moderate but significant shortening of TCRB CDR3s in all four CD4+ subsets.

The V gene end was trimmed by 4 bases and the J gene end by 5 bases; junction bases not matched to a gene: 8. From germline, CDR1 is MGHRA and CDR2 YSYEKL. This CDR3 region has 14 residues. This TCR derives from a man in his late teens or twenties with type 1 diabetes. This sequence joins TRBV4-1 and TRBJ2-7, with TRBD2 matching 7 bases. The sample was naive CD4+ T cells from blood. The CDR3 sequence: CASSLRGSPNEQYF. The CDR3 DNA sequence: TGCGCCAGCAGCCTGCGGGGGAGCCCCAACGAGCAGTACTTC.